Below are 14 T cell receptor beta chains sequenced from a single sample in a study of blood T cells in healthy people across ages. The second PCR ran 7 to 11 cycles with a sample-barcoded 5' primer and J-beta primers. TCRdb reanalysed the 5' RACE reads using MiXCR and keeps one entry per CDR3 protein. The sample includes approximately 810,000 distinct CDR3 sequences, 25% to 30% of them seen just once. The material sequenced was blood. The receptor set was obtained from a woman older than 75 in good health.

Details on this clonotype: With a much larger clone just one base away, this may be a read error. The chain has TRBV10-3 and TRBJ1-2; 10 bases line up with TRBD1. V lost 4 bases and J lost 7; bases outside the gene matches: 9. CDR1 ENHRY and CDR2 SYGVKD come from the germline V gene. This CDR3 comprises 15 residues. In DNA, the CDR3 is TGTGCCATCAGTGTGGAGGACAGGGGGTTCACTGGCTACACCTTC. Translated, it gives CAISVEDRGFTGYTF.

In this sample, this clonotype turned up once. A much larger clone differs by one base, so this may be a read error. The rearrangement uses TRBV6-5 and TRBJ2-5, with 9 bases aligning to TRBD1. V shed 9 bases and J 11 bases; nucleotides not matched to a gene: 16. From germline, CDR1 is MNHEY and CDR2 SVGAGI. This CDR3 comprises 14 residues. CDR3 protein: CASTGTGFVNEQYF. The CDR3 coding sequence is TGTGCCAGTACCGGGACAGGGTTCGTCAATGAGCAGTACTTC.

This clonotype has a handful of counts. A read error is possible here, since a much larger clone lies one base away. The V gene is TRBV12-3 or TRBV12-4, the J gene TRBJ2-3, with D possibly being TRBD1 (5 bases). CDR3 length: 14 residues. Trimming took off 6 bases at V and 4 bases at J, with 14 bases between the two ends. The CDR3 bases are TGTGCCAGCAGGAGACAGAAACCGTCAGATACGCAGTATTTT. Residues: CASRRQKPSDTQYF.

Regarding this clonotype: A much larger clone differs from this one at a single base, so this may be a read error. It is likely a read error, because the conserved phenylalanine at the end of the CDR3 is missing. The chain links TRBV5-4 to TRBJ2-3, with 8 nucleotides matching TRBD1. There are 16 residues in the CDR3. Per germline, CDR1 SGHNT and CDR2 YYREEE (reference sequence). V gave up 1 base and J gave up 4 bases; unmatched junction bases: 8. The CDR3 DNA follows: TGTGCCAGCAGCTTGTTCGCGACAGGGGCGTCAGATACGCAGTATTTG. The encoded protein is CASSLFATGASDTQYL.

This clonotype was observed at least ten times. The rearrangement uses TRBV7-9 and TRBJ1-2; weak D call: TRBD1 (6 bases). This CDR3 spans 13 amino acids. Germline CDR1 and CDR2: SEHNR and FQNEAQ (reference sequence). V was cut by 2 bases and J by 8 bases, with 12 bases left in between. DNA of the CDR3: TGTGCCAGCAGCTTACAGGGGACTGAAGGCTACACCTTC. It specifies CASSLQGTEGYTF.

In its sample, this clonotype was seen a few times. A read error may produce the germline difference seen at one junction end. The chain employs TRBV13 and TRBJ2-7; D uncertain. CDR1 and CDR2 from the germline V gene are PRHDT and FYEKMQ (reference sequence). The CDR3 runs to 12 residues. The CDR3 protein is CASSLGYYGQYF. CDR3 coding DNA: TGTGCCAGCAGCTTAGGTTACTACGGGCAGTACTTC.

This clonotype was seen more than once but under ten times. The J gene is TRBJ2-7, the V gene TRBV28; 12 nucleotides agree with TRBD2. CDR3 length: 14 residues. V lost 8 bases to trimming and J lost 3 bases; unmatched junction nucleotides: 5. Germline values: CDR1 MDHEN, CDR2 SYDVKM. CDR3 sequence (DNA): TGTGCCAGCGCTCTAGCGGGGGGGAACTACGAGCAGTACTTC. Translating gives CASALAGGNYEQYF.

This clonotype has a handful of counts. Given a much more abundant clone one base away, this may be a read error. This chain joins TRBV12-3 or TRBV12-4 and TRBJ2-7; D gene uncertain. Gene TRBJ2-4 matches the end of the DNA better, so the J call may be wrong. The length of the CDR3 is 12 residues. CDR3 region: CASSPDRNIQYF. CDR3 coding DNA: TGTGCCAGCAGTCCTGACCGAAACATTCAGTACTTC.

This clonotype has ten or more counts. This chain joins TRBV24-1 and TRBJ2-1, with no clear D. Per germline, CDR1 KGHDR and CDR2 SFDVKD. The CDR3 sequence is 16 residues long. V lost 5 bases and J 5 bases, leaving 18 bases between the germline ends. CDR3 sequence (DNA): TGTGCCACCAGTGGTCTGACGGAACAGATTAACAATGAGCAGTTCTTC. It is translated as CATSGLTEQINNEQFF.

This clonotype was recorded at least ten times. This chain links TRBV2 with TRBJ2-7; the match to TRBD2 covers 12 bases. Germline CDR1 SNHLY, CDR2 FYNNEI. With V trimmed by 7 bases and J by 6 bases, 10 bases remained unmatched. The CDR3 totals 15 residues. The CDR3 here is CASITGLAGSSEQYF. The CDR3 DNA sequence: TGTGCCAGCATCACGGGACTAGCGGGTTCATCCGAGCAGTACTTC. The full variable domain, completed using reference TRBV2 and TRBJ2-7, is EPEVTQTPSHQVTQMGQEVILRCVPISNHLYFYWYRQILGQKVEFLVSFYNNEISEKSEIFDDQFSVERPDGSNFTLKIRSTKLEDSAMYFCASITGLAGSSEQYFGPGTRLTVT.

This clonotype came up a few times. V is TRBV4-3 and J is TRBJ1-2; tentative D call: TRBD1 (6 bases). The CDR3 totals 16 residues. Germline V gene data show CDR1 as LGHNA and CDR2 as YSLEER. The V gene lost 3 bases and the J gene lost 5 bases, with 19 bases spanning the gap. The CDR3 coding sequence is TGCGCCAGCAGCCAGACCGGGACAAGGGGGAAATATGGCTACACCTTC. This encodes CASSQTGTRGKYGYTF.

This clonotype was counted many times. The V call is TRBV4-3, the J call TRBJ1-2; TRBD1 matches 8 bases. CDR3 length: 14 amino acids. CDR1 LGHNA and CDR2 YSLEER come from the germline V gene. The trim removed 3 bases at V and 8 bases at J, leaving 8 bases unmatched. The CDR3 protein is CASSQGQVLGGYTF. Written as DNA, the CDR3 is TGCGCCAGCAGCCAGGGACAGGTCCTTGGAGGCTACACCTTC.

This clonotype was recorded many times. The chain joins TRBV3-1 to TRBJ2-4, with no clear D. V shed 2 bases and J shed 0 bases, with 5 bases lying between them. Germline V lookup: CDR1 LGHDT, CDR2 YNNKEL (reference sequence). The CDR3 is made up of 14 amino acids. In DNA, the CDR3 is TGTGCCAGCAGCCAAAGTTTAGCCAAAAACATTCAGTACTTC. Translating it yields CASSQSLAKNIQYF.

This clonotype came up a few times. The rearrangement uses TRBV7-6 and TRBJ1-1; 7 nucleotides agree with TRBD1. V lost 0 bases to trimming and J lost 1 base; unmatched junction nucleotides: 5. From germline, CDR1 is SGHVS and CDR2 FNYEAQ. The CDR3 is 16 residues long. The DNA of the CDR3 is TGTGCCAGCAGCTTAGCGCAGGGGGGTGCGAACACTGAAGCTTTCTTT. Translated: CASSLAQGGANTEAFF.